The 25 T cell receptor beta chains reported below all come from one sample, sequenced in a study of breast tumors, draining lymph nodes, adjacent tissues. Axillary draining lymph nodes of breast cancer patients supplied the node samples. TCRdb re-analysed the multiplex PCR reads in MiXCR, keeping a single row per CDR3 protein. Altogether about 230,000 distinct CDR3 sequences are present, approximately 31% being singletons, with the ten largest covering around 1.4%. Source material: axillary lymph node tissue. All receptors come from a female donor with breast cancer. Some clones in this sample may be carry-over from other donors' samples.

To note about this clonotype: At one of its ends the junction is not consistent with the germline gene, which may arise from a read error. The J gene is TRBJ1-5, the V gene TRBV11-2; no firm D call. The CDR3 runs to 19 residues. Germline values: CDR1 SGHAT, CDR2 FQNNGV. The CDR3 sequence is CTSSLMEGRRFFSNQPQHF. CDR3 in DNA: TGTACCAGCAGCTTAATGGAGGGAAGGAGGTTTTTTAGCAATCAGCCCCAGCATTTT.

A remark on this clonotype: The junction departs from germline at one end; a sequencing error may be responsible. The chain joins TRBV6-5 to TRBJ2-1; 9 bases line up with TRBD2. The CDR3 totals 16 residues. CDR1 is MNHEY and CDR2 is SVGAGI in the germline V gene. The CDR3, as DNA: TGTGCCAGCAGTCACTCTAGCGGGATAAAGTACAATGAGCAGTTCTTC. This gives the protein CASSHSSGIKYNEQFF.

This clonotype appeared many times. The chain recombines TRBV13 with TRBJ2-3; D is undetermined. Per the germline V gene, CDR1 is PRHDT and CDR2 is FYEKMQ (reference sequence). The V end lost 0 bases, the J end lost 6 bases, and 13 bases lay between the germline ends. The CDR3 totals 15 residues. The CDR3 nucleotides read TGTGCCAGCAGCTTAGGATCTAGTGCGTACGATACGCAGTATTTT. This translates into CASSLGSSAYDTQYF.

This clonotype was seen only a few times. This may be a read error: a much more frequent sequence differs by one nucleotide. The chain joins TRBV20-1 to TRBJ2-7; a weak D match, TRBD1 (5 bases). Germline V gives CDR1 DFQATT, CDR2 SNEGSKA (reference sequence). The CDR3 is made up of 11 amino acids. CDR3 in amino acids: CSAMTEYEQSF. CDR3 sequence (DNA): TGCAGTGCTATGACAGAGTACGAGCAGTCCTTC.

The chain employs TRBV20-1 and TRBJ2-5, with a possible D match to TRBD2 (6 bases). Per the germline V gene, CDR1 is DFQATT and CDR2 is SNEGSKA (reference sequence). This CDR3 is built from 14 residues. V lost 2 bases and J lost 1, with 11 bases in between. This CDR3 reads CSARLSGGQETQYF. The CDR3 DNA sequence: TGCAGTGCTAGACTTAGCGGAGGCCAAGAGACCCAGTACTTC.

This clonotype came up a few times. CDR3 sequence reads: CASSLQSFDFETQYF. CDR3 nucleotide sequence: TGCGCCAGCAGCCTCCAGTCGTTCGACTTCGAGACCCAGTACTTC. The chain has TRBV5-1 and TRBJ2-5; no reliable D call. Germline CDR1 and CDR2: SGHRS and YFSETQ. CDR3 length: 15 residues. V lost 4 bases to trimming and J lost 5 bases, with 18 bases between them.

For this clonotype: The germline gene is not matched at one end of the junction; a read error may be the cause. The J gene is TRBJ2-5, the V gene TRBV7-2; no reliable D call. Per the germline V gene, CDR1 is SGHTA and CDR2 is FQGNSA. This CDR3 is built from 14 residues. In DNA, the CDR3 is TGTGCCAGCGGCTTATTGGACCTCCAAGAGACCCAGTACTTC. It translates to CASGLLDLQETQYF. Together with reference TRBV7-2 and TRBJ2-5, the CDR3 gives the full variable domain: GAGVSQSPSNKVTEKGKDVELRCDPISGHTALYWYRQSLGQGLEFLIYFQGNSAPDKSGLPSDRFSAERTGGSVSTLTIQRTQQEDSAVYLCASGLLDLQETQYFGPGTRLLVL.

This chain uses TRBV29-1 with TRBJ2-5; D not resolved. Germline V gene sequence: CDR1 SQVTM, CDR2 ANQGSEA. This CDR3 comprises 10 residues. The CDR3 coding sequence is TGCAGTTTATACGAAGAGACCCAGTACTTC. It encodes CSLYEETQYF.

This clonotype was counted at least ten times. The CDR3 bases are TGTGCCTTCGTGAGGGAGGGGTCCTACGAGCAGTACTTC. Residues: CAFVREGSYEQYF. The genes are TRBV30 and TRBJ2-7, with 7 bases matching TRBD2. This CDR3 comprises 13 residues. Looked up from germline, CDR1 is GTSNPN and CDR2 is SVGIG (reference sequence). With 7 bases clipped from V and 1 base from J, the junction kept 7 bases outside the gene matches.

This clonotype was seen ten or more times. The genes are TRBV12-3 or TRBV12-4 and TRBJ2-5; 9 bases are a match to TRBD1. The trim removed 9 bases at V and 5 bases at J, leaving 7 bases unmatched. The CDR3 covers 13 residues. CDR3 region: CASYPGQGETQYF. For the CDR3, the DNA is TGTGCCAGTTACCCAGGACAGGGGGAGACCCAGTACTTC.

This clonotype was picked up many times. V gene TRBV20-1 combines with J gene TRBJ1-1; D might be TRBD1 (5 bases). Per germline, CDR1 DFQATT and CDR2 SNEGSKA (reference sequence). The CDR3 extends over 15 amino acids. V was shortened by 1 base and J by 4 bases, with 16 bases between the two germline ends. The CDR3 reads CSARVPRQGSTEAFF. In DNA, the CDR3 is TGCAGTGCTAGAGTCCCCCGTCAGGGCAGCACTGAAGCTTTCTTT.

This clonotype was detected only a few times. It may be a read error: a sequence one base away is much more abundant. V is TRBV19 and J is TRBJ2-7, with D possibly being TRBD2 (5 bases). CDR1 is LNHDA and CDR2 is SQIVND in the germline V gene (reference sequence). The CDR3 is 11 amino acids. CDR3 in DNA: TGTGCCAGTAGGGGGAGAAACGAGCAGCACTTC. Translation: CASRGRNEQHF.

This clonotype was detected many times. A much bigger clone sits one base away, suggesting this may be a read error. The rearrangement uses TRBV10-3 and TRBJ2-6; 9 bases are shared with TRBD1. There are 20 residues in the CDR3. CDR1 is ENHRY and CDR2 is SYGVKD in the germline V gene. The CDR3 here is CAISGTGQGTTFSGANVLPF. CDR3 in DNA: TGTGCCATCAGTGGGACCGGACAGGGGACTACCTTCTCTGGGGCCAACGTCCTGCCTTTC.

This clonotype showed up many times. The J gene is TRBJ1-5, the V gene TRBV20-1; perhaps TRBD1 as D (5 bases). The CDR3 covers 13 residues. Trimming took 6 bases from V and 5 from J, leaving 14 bases between them. Looked up from germline, CDR1 is DFQATT and CDR2 is SNEGSKA (reference sequence). CDR3 amino acids: CSAPRDVDQPQHF. As DNA, the CDR3 is TGCAGTGCACCCAGGGACGTCGATCAGCCCCAGCATTTT.

This clonotype was found many times. J is TRBJ1-6 and V is TRBV30; possibly TRBD1 for D (6 bases). The CDR3 is 15 amino acids. Looked up from germline, CDR1 is GTSNPN and CDR2 is SVGIG (reference sequence). The V and J ends lost 2 bases and 5 bases respectively, with 13 bases between them. The CDR3 DNA follows: TGTGCCTGGAGTACCAGGGGACAAGATAATTCACCCCTCCACTTT. This sequence encodes CAWSTRGQDNSPLHF.

This clonotype has just a few counts. The chain is built from TRBV5-1 and TRBJ2-7, with D tentatively TRBD1 (6 bases). The V gene's germline CDR1 is SGHRS and CDR2 YFSETQ. This CDR3 has 15 residues. V was cut by 4 bases and J by 4 bases, with 18 bases left in between. For the CDR3, the DNA is TGCGCCAGCAGCCCCGTTCCAGGACAGAGTTACGAGCAGTACTTC. The encoded protein is CASSPVPGQSYEQYF.

Regarding this clonotype: Germline and junction disagree at one end, which may indicate a read error. The chain recombines TRBV20-1 with TRBJ2-1, with 10 positions matching TRBD2. Germline values: CDR1 DFQATT, CDR2 SNEGSKA (reference sequence). CDR3 length: 12 amino acids. The CDR3 nucleotides are TGTCGAGCGGGAGGGCCTGACAATGAGCAGTTCTTC. Its protein product is CRAGGPDNEQFF.

This clonotype came up many times. The chain recombines TRBV5-1 with TRBJ2-5; 10 nucleotides agree with TRBD2. This CDR3 has 19 amino acids. Per the germline V gene, CDR1 is SGHRS and CDR2 is YFSETQ. V shed 1 base and J 1 base; nucleotides not matched to a gene: 13. The CDR3 DNA follows: TGCGCCAGCAGCTTGACCCTAGCGGGAGCGGGGGGCTTCCAAGAGACCCAGTACTTC. It translates to CASSLTLAGAGGFQETQYF.

The sample holds one count of this clonotype. In this CDR3 the conserved last residue, phenylalanine or tryptophan, is missing, so a read error is likely. The limits of the CDR3 on the DNA are not certain, so only TCRdb's listed CDR3 is given. This chain joins TRBV7-9 and TRBJ1-2. The CDR3 is 12 residues long, counting both termini. Germline loops: CDR1 SEHNR, CDR2 FQNEAQ (reference sequence). The CDR3 loop is CASRREGVGSPS.

This clonotype was observed at least ten times. The genes are TRBV9 and TRBJ2-3; perhaps TRBD2 as D (5 bases). The germline V gene encodes CDR1 SGDLS and CDR2 YYNGEE. V was pared by 2 bases and J by 4 bases, with 11 bases between. There are 14 residues in the CDR3. CDR3 residues: CASSVSGRADTQYF. The CDR3 DNA is TGTGCCAGCAGCGTTAGTGGGAGAGCAGATACGCAGTATTTT.

Comment on this clonotype: This could be a read error, since a much larger clone is one nucleotide away. This chain uses TRBV11-2 with TRBJ2-3; TRBD2 matches 8 bases. Germline V gene sequence: CDR1 SGHAT, CDR2 FQNNGV. The CDR3 sequence is 18 residues long. With 4 bases clipped from V and 3 bases from J, the junction kept 15 bases outside the gene matches. CDR3 bases: TGTGCCAGCAGCTCACCAGCGGGAGCGCCGAAGTTTACAGATACGCAGTATTTT. It translates to CASSSPAGAPKFTDTQYF.

This clonotype was seen at least ten times. This rearrangement joins TRBV6-1 to TRBJ1-3; D is perhaps TRBD1 (6 bases). The CDR3 covers 14 residues. Germline loops: CDR1 MNHNS, CDR2 SASEGT. V was clipped by 6 bases and J by 2 bases, with 11 bases between them. CDR3 DNA sequence: TGTGCCAGCAGGGGAGGGGGACCTGGAAACACCATATATTTT. As protein: CASRGGGPGNTIYF.

This clonotype showed up many times. The gene calls are TRBV20-1 and TRBJ2-5, with D perhaps given as TRBD1 or TRBD2 (5 bases each). This CDR3 region has 14 residues. CDR1 and CDR2 (germline): DFQATT, SNEGSKA (reference sequence). Trimming shortened V by 5 bases and J by 1 base, and 14 bases separated the two germline ends. The CDR3: CSALGDSGQETQYF. As DNA, the CDR3 is TGCAGTGCTCTGGGGGATTCGGGCCAAGAGACCCAGTACTTC.

A remark on this clonotype: One end of the junction varies from germline; a read error may be responsible. The gene calls are TRBV9 and TRBJ2-5; 8 bases are a match to TRBD2. The CDR3 runs 14 residues. Germline V gives CDR1 SGDLS, CDR2 YYNGEE. The chain's CDR3 is CASSLGLEGETQSF. The CDR3 nucleotides read TGTGCCAGCAGCCTGGGACTAGAGGGGGAGACCCAGTCCTTC.

There are many counts of this clonotype. The rearrangement links TRBV7-3 to TRBJ2-7, with TRBD2 matching over 8 bases. Trimming took 2 bases from V and 3 from J; bases not matched to a gene: 3. Germline V gene data show CDR1 as SGHTA and CDR2 as FQGTGA. The CDR3 is made up of 14 amino acids. This CDR3 is CASSLSAGDYEQYF. In nucleotides, the CDR3 is TGTGCCAGCAGCTTATCAGCGGGAGACTACGAGCAGTACTTC.